This record concerns one T cell receptor beta chain sequence. The antigen it binds to is not known. Per-base qualities were not stored, and no clone one base away is much larger. The CDR3 has 15 amino acids, counting the end cysteine and phenylalanine. The read is trimmed to its CDR3 DNA, 45 bases read in frame from base 1. CDR1 and CDR2 (SGHVS, FNYEAQ) derive from the germline V gene. V drops 1 base and J drops 2 bases, leaving 10 bases in between. Library preparation used 5' RACE. Instrument on record: Illumina HiSeq 2000. Template switching introduced a universal primer binding site; the final cDNA contained a unique molecular identifier, enabling accurate counting of TCR cDNA molecules. Specific primers in the conserved constant-segment region were used to synthesize first-strand cDNA for TCR alpha and beta chains. Each cDNA library was double barcoded, with a SMART-Mk sample barcode plus Illumina barcodes, to control for contamination. TruSeq adapter sequences and Illumina sample barcodes were added in two successive PCR steps. The Illumina HiSeq platform was used with custom primers to sequence TCR alpha and beta cDNA libraries. On the study's bioinformatics: MiGEC processed the raw reads to extract unique molecular identifiers, while MiXCR was used to determine the CDR3 positions. Recombination models were inferred per individual with the repgenHMM and IGoR tools using an EM algorithm. Shared clonotypes were analyzed with the tcR package in R, and sharing was normalized by the product of cloneset sizes. Out-of-frame nonproductive sequences were analyzed to study raw recombination free of thymic and clonal selection effects. Through fastp at Q25 and MiXCR, TCRdb rebuilt clones from the public reads, retaining in-frame beta chains. Rows matching on CDR3 protein sequence are summarized as one entry with the most common DNA and genes. The V and J calls were not made by the authors but by TCRdb's processing. A total of around 290,000 distinct CDR3 sequences appear in this sample, 8% to 9.5% of them only once. The top ten clones comprise about 7.1% of the sample.

Every donor in the study was a healthy Caucasian. Three pairs of female monozygotic twins, all aged roughly 18 to 30 years, made up the twin cohort. CD4+ and CD8+ T cell populations were isolated with positive isolation kits from Invitrogen. These data originate in a study of identical twins (dated by TCRdb to about 2016). In the study overall: To test whether fetal clonotypes persist, the study used deep sequencing on TCR alpha and beta repertoires from monozygotic twins, unrelated adults of various ages, and cord blood. To rule out contamination, replicate twin experiments were performed at different times with different library preparation protocols.

Paper-wide results and their limitations: In beta out-of-frame sequences, excess twin sharing was weaker, because having fewer shared sequences lowered the signal-to-noise ratio. Recombination models systematically underestimated out-of-frame TCR alpha sharing in monozygotic twins but agreed with sharing between unrelated individuals. Zero-insertion analyses could be partly confounded by invariant T cells such as MAIT and iNKT, though diverse VJ usage argued against such confounding for most clonotypes. Abundant cord blood beta clonotypes carried fewer insertions; young adult naive repertoires showed a weaker similar trend, while memory repertoires showed none. Conclusions relied on cross-sectional statistical analysis, since the same donors could not be followed over many years. Compared with coincidental sharing between unrelated individuals, out-of-frame TCR alpha sequences shared between twins showed an excess of sequences with low generation probability.

This sample was shared with a second study, whose subject was yellow fever vaccine responses in identical twins. The second study's paper adds: According to the authors, in identical twins the way T cells responded to vaccination appeared partly convergent and partly personalized. The study precisely tracked vaccine-responding T cell clones in identical twins.

The source of this sequence is a young woman in good health. Sequencing was performed on CD8+ T cells sorted from blood. Recombination connected TRBV7-6 to TRBJ2-3; no D segment can be confidently identified. The CDR3 protein sequence reads: CASSLVSGSTDTQYF. The nucleotide sequence is TGTGCCAGCAGCTTAGTTTCAGGCTCCACAGATACGCAGTATTTT.